Here is one T cell receptor (beta chain) with its context. Antigen specificity is unknown. TCRdb keeps only in-frame clones here, not all; method: immunoSEQ multiplex PCR. The table records 55,000 to 60,000 clones, roughly 92% of them present only once. The data belong to a study of OX40 agonist ivuxolimab in advanced cancers. For the study at large: Head and neck, renal cell, melanoma or hepatocellular carcinoma were the cancers that dose-escalation patients had. Allowance was made for prior anti-PD-1, anti-PD-L1 or anti-CTLA-4 therapy, and 40% to 45% had some. Findings and limits, study-wide: What antigens the expanded peripheral T cells recognized was never established. At 0.1 to 3.0 mg/kg, CD4+ and CD8+ blood T cells expanded clonally by week 6.

After removal of 4 bases from V and 1 base from J, the junction contained 22 bases not matched to a gene. CDR1 is SGDLS, CDR2 YYNGEE, per germline. The CDR3 loop spans 20 amino acids. The sequencing used CD4+ or CD8+ T cells sorted from blood, collected in a trial of the OX40 agonist ivuxolimab. The chain couples TRBV9 to TRBJ2-5, with TRBD1 identical over 7 bases. The source is an adult with an advanced solid tumor such as melanoma, head and neck, liver or kidney cancer. CDR3 coding DNA: TGTGCCAGCAGCCCCCAGGGGGTGGGGGCAGGGGTGAGTCTCCAAGAGACCCAGTACTTC. Its protein product is CASSPQGVGAGVSLQETQYF.